This TCR beta chain is drawn from a study of cytomegalovirus exposure and HLA in healthy donors. Across the whole study: From approximately 170 million T cells, an earlier analysis saw roughly 120 million unique TCR beta sequences. Early on, a data release was issued that held roughly 80 million unique TCRs from HLA-typed donors.

13 Jbeta primers and 60 Vbeta primers were used for the PCR. Sequenced by immunoSEQ multiplex PCR; TCRdb stores in-frame clones only, minus some. The sample has about 140,000 clones, around 80% seen once; the top ten hold approximately 8.8%. V was trimmed by 3 bases and J by 3 bases, leaving 3 bases between them. The CDR3 length is 12 residues. Germline V gene data show CDR1 as SNHLY and CDR2 as FYNNEI. The gene calls are TRBV2 and TRBJ1-5; D unresolved. Sequencing was carried out using PBMCs. This TCR was sampled from a woman aged 45-59 years in good health and CMV-seropositive. CDR3 in DNA: TGTGCCAGCAGTGACCTCAATCAGCCCCAGCATTTT. Protein: CASSDLNQPQHF.